A single sample is the source of the 11 T cell receptor beta chains below, sequenced in a study of cytomegalovirus exposure and HLA in healthy donors. The protocol was immunoSEQ multiplex PCR, while the TCRdb copy is restricted to in-frame clones and leaves out a portion. The sample contains 200,000 to 250,000 clones, roughly 88% of which appear only once. The specimen sequenced was PBMCs. The origin of the receptors is a woman aged 25-40 years in good health and CMV-seropositive.

The rearrangement uses TRBV27 and TRBJ1-1; the D gene is possibly TRBD1 (6 bases). The V gene lost 5 bases and the J gene lost 1 base, with 8 bases spanning the gap. This CDR3 spans 13 amino acids. From germline, CDR1 is MNHEY and CDR2 SMNVEV (reference sequence). CDR3 region: CASSRQENTEAFF. In DNA form, the CDR3 reads TGTGCCAGCAGTAGACAGGAGAACACTGAAGCTTTCTTT.

The genes are TRBV5-1 and TRBJ2-2; D not certain. V was clipped by 1 base and J by 4 bases, with 11 bases between them. Germline V gives CDR1 SGHRS, CDR2 YFSETQ. The CDR3 is made up of 15 amino acids. CDR3 loop: CASSLSPPVTGELFF. The CDR3 DNA reads as TGCGCCAGCAGCTTGTCGCCGCCGGTCACCGGGGAGCTGTTTTTT.

This chain links TRBV2 with TRBJ2-7, with unresolved D. CDR1 is SNHLY, CDR2 FYNNEI, per germline. Trimming stripped 4 bases from V and 0 bases from J, with 16 bases between. CDR3 length: 16 residues. CDR3 in DNA: TGTGCCAGCAGTGCAATTAACTTCCCCAGCTCCTACGAGCAGTACTTC. Amino acids: CASSAINFPSSYEQYF.

V is TRBV10-3 and J is TRBJ1-2; a weak D match, TRBD1 (5 bases). Germline V lookup: CDR1 ENHRY, CDR2 SYGVKD. The CDR3 loop spans 14 amino acids. The V and J ends lost 0 bases and 7 bases respectively, with 12 bases between them. CDR3 residues: CAISESRDLGGYTF. CDR3 nucleotide sequence: TGTGCCATCAGTGAGTCGAGGGACTTAGGTGGCTACACCTTC.

This chain uses TRBV15 with TRBJ1-4, with D unclear. There are 12 residues in the CDR3. From germline, CDR1 is LNHNV and CDR2 YYDKDF (reference sequence). Trimming took off 1 base at V and 11 bases at J, with 8 bases between the two ends. The CDR3 coding sequence is TGTGCCACCAGCAGAGTTCTGAACAAACTGTTTTTT. Protein sequence: CATSRVLNKLFF.

In its sample, this clone was seen once. This chain connects TRBV20-1 to TRBJ1-1; D unresolved. V lost 6 bases to trimming and J lost 3 bases, with 8 bases between them. Germline-derived CDR1 and CDR2 are DFQATT and SNEGSKA (reference sequence). CDR3 length: 11 amino acids. In DNA form, the CDR3 reads TGCAGTGCGCTGACCGACACTGAAGCTTTCTTT. It encodes CSALTDTEAFF.

The chain employs TRBV6-6 and TRBJ1-3; D is unclear. V lost 6 bases, J lost 0 bases, and 9 bases lay in between. The CDR3 runs 14 residues. Germline-derived CDR1 and CDR2 are MNHNY and SVGAGI (reference sequence). CDR3: CASRADLSGNTIYF. CDR3 in DNA: TGTGCCAGCAGGGCCGATCTCTCTGGAAACACCATATATTTT.

Only a few counts were recorded for this clone. The chain carries TRBV30 and TRBJ1-2, with D possibly matching TRBD1 (5 bases). Trimming stripped 4 bases from V and 6 bases from J, with 21 bases between. This CDR3 region has 15 residues. Germline V gene lookup returns CDR1 GTSNPN and CDR2 SVGIG (reference sequence). As DNA, the CDR3 is TGTGCCTGGACGCAAGGCGGGGGGTTTCTGGATGGCTACACCTTC. It translates to CAWTQGGGFLDGYTF.

This chain links TRBV27 with TRBJ1-5; unclear D gene. Deletions cut 6 bases from V and 3 bases from J, with 9 bases between. CDR1 and CDR2 (germline): MNHEY, SMNVEV (reference sequence). This CDR3 is built from 13 residues. CDR3 nucleotides: TGTGCCAGCAGCGCCGGGATCAATCAGCCCCAGCATTTT. Amino acid sequence: CASSAGINQPQHF.

In its sample, this clone was seen once. The CDR3 sequence: CASSLSSASGRSGELFF. CDR3 in DNA: TGTGCCAGCAGTTTAAGTTCGGCTAGCGGGAGATCCGGGGAGCTGTTTTTT. The chain recombines TRBV27 with TRBJ2-2; 10 positions match TRBD2. V lost 2 bases to trimming and J lost 6 bases; unmatched junction nucleotides: 9. The CDR3 runs 17 residues. Germline loops: CDR1 MNHEY, CDR2 SMNVEV (reference sequence).

This chain joins TRBV18 and TRBJ2-7; no firm D call. Germline CDR1 reads KGHSH; CDR2 reads LQKENI. The V end lost 6 bases, the J end lost 2 bases, and 8 bases lay between the germline ends. The CDR3 covers 12 residues. CDR3 nucleotide sequence: TGTGCCAGCTCCCGTCTTCCCTACGAGCAGTACTTC. Encoded protein: CASSRLPYEQYF.